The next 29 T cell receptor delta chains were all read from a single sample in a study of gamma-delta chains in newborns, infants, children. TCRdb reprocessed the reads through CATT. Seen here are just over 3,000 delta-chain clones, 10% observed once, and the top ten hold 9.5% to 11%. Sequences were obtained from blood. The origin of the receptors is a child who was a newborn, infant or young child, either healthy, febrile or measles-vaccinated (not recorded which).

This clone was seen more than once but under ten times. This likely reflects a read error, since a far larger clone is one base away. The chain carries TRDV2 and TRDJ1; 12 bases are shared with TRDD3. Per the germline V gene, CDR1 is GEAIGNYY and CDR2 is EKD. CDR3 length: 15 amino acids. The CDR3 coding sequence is TGTGCCTGTGACAATACTGGGGGATACACCGATAAACCCATCTTT. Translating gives CACDNTGGYTDKPIF.

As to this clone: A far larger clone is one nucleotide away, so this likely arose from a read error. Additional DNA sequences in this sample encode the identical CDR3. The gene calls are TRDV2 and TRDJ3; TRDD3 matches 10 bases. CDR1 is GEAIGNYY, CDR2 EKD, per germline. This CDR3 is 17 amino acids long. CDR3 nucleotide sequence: TGTGCCTGTGACACTGGGGGATACTCCTGGGACACACGACAGATGTTTTTC. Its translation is CACDTGGYSWDTRQMFF.

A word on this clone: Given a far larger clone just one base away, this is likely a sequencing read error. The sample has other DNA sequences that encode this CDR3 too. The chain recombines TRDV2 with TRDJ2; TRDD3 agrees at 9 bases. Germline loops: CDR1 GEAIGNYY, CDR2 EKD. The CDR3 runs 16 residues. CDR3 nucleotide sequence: TGTGCCTGCGACACCGTGGGGGATACTTTGACAGCACAACTCTTCTTT. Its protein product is CACDTVGDTLTAQLFF.

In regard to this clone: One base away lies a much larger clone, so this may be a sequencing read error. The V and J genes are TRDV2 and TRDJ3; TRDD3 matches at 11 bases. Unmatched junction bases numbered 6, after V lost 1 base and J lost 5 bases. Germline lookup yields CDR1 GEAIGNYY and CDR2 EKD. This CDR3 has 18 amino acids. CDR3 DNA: TGTGCCTGTGACACTGGGGGATACGCGCCCGGGGACACCCGACAGATGTTTTTC. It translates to CACDTGGYAPGDTRQMFF.

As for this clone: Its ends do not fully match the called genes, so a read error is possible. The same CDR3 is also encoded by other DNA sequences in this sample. CDR3 residues: CACDRTGGPSSWDTRQMFF. Written as DNA, the CDR3 is TGTGCCTGTGATCGTACTGGGGGGCCTAGCTCCTGGGACACCCGGCAGATGTTTTTC. J is TRDJ3 and V is TRDV2; 8 bases fit TRDD3. Germline CDR1 is GEAIGNYY and CDR2 is EKD. The CDR3 extends over 19 amino acids.

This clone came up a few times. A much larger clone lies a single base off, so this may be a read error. The CDR3 here is CACDTAGGSSRDTRQMFF. CDR3 sequence (DNA): TGTGCCTGTGACACCGCTGGGGGTAGCTCCCGGGACACCCGACAGATGTTTTTC. The chain links TRDV2 to TRDJ3; 7 bases line up with TRDD3. The CDR3 contains 18 residues. Germline V gene lookup returns CDR1 GEAIGNYY and CDR2 EKD.

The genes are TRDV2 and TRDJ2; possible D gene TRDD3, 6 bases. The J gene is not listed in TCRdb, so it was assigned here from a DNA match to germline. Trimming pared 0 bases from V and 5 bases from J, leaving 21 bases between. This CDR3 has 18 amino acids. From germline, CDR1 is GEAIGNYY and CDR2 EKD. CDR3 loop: CACDTAKYWAECTAQLFF. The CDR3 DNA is TGTGCCTGTGACACCGCTAAGTACTGGGCGGAGTGTACAGCACAACTCTTCTTT.

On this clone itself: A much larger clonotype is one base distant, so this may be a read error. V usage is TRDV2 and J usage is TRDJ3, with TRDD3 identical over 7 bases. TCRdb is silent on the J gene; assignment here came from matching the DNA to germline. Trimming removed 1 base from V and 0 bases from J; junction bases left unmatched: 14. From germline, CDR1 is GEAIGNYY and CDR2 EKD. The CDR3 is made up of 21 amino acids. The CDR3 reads CACDTGYANSVSSWDTRQMFF. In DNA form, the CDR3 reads TGTGCCTGTGACACAGGATACGCCAATAGCGTTAGCTCCTGGGACACCCGACAGATGTTTTTC.

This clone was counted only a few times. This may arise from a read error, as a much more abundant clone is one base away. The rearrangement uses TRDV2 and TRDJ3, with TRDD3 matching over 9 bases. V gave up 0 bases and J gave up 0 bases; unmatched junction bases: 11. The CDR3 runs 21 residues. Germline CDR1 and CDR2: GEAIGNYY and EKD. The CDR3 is CACDTLTGGNASSWDTRQMFF. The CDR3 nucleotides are TGTGCCTGTGACACCCTTACTGGGGGAAACGCTAGCTCCTGGGACACCCGACAGATGTTTTTC.

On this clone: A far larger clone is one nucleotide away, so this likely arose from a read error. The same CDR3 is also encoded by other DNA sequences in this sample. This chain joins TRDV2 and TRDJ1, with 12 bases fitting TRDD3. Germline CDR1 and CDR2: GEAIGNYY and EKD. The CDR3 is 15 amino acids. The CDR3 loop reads CACDSTGGYTDKLIF. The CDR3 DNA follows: TGTGCCTGTGACAGTACTGGGGGATACACCGATAAACTCATTTTT.

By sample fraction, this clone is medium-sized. This CDR3 is CACDTWGIHSSWDTRQMFF. CDR3 in DNA: TGTGCCTGTGACACCTGGGGGATACACAGCTCCTGGGACACCCGACAGATGTTTTTC. This chain uses TRDV2 with TRDJ3; 10 nucleotides line up with TRDD3. CDR3 length: 19 residues. Germline V gene data show CDR1 as GEAIGNYY and CDR2 as EKD. The ends lost 0 bases at V and 0 bases at J; junction bases unmatched: 4.

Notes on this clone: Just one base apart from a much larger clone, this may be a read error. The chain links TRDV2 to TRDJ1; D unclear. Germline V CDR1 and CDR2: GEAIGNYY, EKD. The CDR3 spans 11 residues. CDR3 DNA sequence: TGTGCCTGTAACACCGAGGATAAACTCATCTTT. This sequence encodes CACNTEDKLIF.

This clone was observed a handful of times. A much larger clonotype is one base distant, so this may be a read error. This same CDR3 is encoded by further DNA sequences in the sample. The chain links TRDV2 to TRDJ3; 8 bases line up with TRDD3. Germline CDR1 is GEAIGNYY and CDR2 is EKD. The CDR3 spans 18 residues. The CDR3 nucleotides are TGTGCCTGTGACAATACTGGGGGTTTTTCCTGGGACACCCGACAAATGTTTTTC. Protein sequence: CACDNTGGFSWDTRQMFF.

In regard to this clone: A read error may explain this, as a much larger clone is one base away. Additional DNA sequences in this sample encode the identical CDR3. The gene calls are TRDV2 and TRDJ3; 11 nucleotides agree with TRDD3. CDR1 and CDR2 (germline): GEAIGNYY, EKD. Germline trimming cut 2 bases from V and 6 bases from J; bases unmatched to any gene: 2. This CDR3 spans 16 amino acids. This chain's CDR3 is CACDRLGDTDTRQMFF. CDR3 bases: TGTGCCTGTGACAGGCTGGGGGATACGGACACCCGACAGATGTTTTTC.

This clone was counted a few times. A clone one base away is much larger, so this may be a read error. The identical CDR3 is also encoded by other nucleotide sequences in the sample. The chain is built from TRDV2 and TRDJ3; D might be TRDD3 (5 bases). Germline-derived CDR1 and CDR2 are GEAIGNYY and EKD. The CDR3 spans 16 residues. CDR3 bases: TGTGCCTGTGACTCCTTAATCTCCTGGGACACCCGGCAGATGTTTTTC. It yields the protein CACDSLISWDTRQMFF.

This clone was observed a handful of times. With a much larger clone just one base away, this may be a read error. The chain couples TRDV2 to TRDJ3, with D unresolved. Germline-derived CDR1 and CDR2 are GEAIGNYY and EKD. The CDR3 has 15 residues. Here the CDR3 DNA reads TGTGCCCGTGACGCCGTAGCCTGGGACACCCGACAGATGTTTTTC. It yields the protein CARDAVAWDTRQMFF.

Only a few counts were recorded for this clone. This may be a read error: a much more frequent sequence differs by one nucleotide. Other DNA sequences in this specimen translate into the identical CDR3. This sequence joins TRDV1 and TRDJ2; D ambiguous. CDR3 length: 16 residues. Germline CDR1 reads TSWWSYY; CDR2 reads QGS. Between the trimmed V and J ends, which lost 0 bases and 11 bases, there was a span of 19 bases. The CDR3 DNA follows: TGTGCTCTTGGGGAACTAAATCCTTTGGGCGCCTCCCAACTCTTCTTT. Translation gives CALGELNPLGASQLFF.

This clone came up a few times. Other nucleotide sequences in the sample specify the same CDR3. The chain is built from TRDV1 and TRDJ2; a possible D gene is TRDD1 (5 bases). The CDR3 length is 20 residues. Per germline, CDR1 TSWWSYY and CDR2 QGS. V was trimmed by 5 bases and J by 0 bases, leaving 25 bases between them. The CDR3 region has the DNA TGTGCTCTTGGGCCGAAATTCCCCCCGAAGGAGCGGGCTTTGACAGCACAACTCTTCTTT. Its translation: CALGPKFPPKERALTAQLFF.

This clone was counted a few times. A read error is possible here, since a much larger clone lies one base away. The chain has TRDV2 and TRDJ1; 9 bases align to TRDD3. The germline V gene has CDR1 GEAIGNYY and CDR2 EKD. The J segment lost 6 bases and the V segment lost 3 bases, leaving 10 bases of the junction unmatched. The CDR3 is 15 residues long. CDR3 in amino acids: CACDAHHRGIHKLIF. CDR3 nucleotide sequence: TGTGCCTGTGACGCCCACCACCGGGGGATACATAAACTCATCTTT.

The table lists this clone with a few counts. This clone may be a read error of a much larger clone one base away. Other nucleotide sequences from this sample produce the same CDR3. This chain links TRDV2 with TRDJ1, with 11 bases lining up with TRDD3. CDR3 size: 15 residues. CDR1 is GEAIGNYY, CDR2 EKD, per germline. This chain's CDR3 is CACDWGIRYTDKLIF. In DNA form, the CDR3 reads TGTGCCTGTGACTGGGGGATACGGTACACCGATAAACTCATTTTT.

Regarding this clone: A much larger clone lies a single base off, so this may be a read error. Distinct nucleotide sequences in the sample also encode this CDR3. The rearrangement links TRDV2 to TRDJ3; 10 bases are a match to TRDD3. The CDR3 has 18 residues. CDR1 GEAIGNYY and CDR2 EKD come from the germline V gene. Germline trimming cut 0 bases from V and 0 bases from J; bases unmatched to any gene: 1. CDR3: CACDTGGIRSWDTRQMFF. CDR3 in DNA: TGTGCCTGTGACACCGGGGGGATACGCTCCTGGGACACCCGACAGATGTTTTTC.

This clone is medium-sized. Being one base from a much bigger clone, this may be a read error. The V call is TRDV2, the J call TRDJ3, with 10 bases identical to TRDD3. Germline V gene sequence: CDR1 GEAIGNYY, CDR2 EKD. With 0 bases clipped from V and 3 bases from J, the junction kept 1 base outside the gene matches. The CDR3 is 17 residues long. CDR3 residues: CACDTAGGYWDTRQMFF. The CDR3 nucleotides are TGTGCCTGTGACACCGCTGGGGGATACTGGGACACCCGACAGATGTTTTTC.

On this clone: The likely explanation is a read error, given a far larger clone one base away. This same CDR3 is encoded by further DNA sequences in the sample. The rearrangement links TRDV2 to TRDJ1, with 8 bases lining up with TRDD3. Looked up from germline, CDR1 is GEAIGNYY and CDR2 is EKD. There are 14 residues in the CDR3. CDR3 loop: CACVTGGYTDKLIF. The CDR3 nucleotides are TGTGCCTGTGTTACTGGGGGTTACACCGATAAGCTCATCTTT.

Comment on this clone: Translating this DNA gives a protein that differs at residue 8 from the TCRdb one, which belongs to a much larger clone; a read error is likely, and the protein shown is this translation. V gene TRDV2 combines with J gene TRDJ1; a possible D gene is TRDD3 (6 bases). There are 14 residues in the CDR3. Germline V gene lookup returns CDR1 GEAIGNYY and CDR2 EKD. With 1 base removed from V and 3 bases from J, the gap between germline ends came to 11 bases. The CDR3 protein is CACDTGGTPDKLIF. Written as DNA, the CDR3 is TGTGCCTGTGACACGGGGGGGACACCCGATAAACTCATCTTT.

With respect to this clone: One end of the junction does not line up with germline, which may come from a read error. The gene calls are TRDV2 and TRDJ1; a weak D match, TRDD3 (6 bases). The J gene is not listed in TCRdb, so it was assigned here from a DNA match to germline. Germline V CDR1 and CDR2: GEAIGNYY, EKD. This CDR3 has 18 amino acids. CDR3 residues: CACDKRGEARWYTDKLIF. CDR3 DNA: TGTGCCTGTGACAAAAGGGGGGAGGCGCGGTGGTACACCGACAAACTCATCTTT.

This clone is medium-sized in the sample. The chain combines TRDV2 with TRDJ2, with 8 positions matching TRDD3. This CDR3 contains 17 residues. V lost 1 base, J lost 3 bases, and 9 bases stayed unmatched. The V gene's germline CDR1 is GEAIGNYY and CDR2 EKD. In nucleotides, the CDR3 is TGTGCCTGTGACACGGTGGGGATACTTAACGTGACAGCACAACTCTTCTTT. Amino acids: CACDTVGILNVTAQLFF.

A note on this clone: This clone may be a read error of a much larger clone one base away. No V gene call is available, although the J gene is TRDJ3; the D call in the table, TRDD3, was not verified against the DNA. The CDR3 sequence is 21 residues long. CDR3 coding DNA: TGTGCCTGTGCCACCGTCTGGGGGATACCCCAGAGCTCCTGGGACACCCGACAGATGTTTTTC. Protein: CACATVWGIPQSSWDTRQMFF.

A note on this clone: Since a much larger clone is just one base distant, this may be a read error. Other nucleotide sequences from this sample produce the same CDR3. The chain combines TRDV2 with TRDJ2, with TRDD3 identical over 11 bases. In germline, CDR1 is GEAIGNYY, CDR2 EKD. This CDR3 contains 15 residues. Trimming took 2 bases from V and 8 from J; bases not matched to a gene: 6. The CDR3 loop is CACDILGDKTAQLFF. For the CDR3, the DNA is TGTGCCTGTGACATACTGGGGGATAAGACGGCACAACTCTTCTTT.

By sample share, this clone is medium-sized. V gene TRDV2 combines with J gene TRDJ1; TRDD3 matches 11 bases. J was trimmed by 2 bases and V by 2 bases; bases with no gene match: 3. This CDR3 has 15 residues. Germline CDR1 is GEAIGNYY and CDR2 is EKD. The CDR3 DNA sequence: TGTGCCTGTGACATTGGGGGATACGCAACCGATAAACTCATCTTT. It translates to CACDIGGYATDKLIF.